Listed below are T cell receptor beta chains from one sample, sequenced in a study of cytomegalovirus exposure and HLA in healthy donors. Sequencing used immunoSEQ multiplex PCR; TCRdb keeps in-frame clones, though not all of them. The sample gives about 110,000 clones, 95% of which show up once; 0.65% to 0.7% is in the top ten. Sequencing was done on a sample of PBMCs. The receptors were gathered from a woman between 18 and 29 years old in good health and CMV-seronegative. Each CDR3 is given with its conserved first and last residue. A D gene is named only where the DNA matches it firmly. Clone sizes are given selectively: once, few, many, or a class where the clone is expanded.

CDR3 DNA: TGTGCCAGCAGCTTTCAGCGGTCGGGCTACGCCTGGAGTGAAAAACTGTTTTTT; CDR3 protein: CASSFQRSGYAWSEKLFF; J gene: TRBJ1-4; D gene: -; V gene: TRBV5-6; clone size: once
CDR3 DNA: TGTGCCAGCAGCCCTGGCTGGCTAGCGGGGCTCCAAGAGACCCAGTACTTC; CDR3 protein: CASSPGWLAGLQETQYF; J gene: TRBJ2-5; D gene: TRBD2; V gene: TRBV5-8; clone size: -
CDR3 DNA: TGCGCCAGCAGTGGAGCAGGGGGCCATCAGCCCCAGCATTTT; CDR3 protein: CASSGAGGHQPQHF; J gene: TRBJ1-5; D gene: TRBD1; V gene: TRBV10-2; clone size: -
CDR3 DNA: TGTGCCAGCAGTTACGCACAGGGGGCGTTTGGCTACACCTTC; CDR3 protein: CASSYAQGAFGYTF; J gene: TRBJ1-2; D gene: TRBD1; V gene: TRBV6-5; clone size: -
CDR3 DNA: TGTGCCAGTAGGCGGTCGGGCGGGGGGGCCTTTGAGCAGTTCTTC; CDR3 protein: CASRRSGGGAFEQFF; J gene: TRBJ2-1; D gene: TRBD2; V gene: TRBV19; clone size: -
CDR3 DNA: TGCGCCAGCAGTCGGATACAGGGTTATGGCTACACCTTC; CDR3 protein: CASSRIQGYGYTF; J gene: TRBJ1-2; D gene: -; V gene: TRBV10-2; clone size: -
CDR3 DNA: TGTGCCAGCAGCTTAGGACTAGCGGGGGCCCCGGGCCGCAATGAGCAGTTCTTC; CDR3 protein: CASSLGLAGAPGRNEQFF; J gene: TRBJ2-1; D gene: TRBD2; V gene: TRBV7-2; clone size: -
CDR3 DNA: TGTGCCAGCGTCCTACTAGCGGGGGGCGCAGATACGCAGTATTTT; CDR3 protein: CASVLLAGGADTQYF; J gene: TRBJ2-3; D gene: TRBD2; V gene: TRBV6-6; clone size: -
CDR3 DNA: TGTGCCAGCAGCTTACTTATGAACACTGAAGCTTTCTTT; CDR3 protein: CASSLLMNTEAFF; J gene: TRBJ1-1; D gene: -; V gene: TRBV7-3; clone size: -
CDR3 DNA: TGTGCCAGCAGCGTGACGGACAGGAGCACAGATACGCAGTATTTT; CDR3 protein: CASSVTDRSTDTQYF; J gene: TRBJ2-3; D gene: TRBD1; V gene: TRBV9; clone size: -
CDR3 DNA: TGTGCCAGCAGCCCCCCCCGGGGCTACAATGAGCAGTTCTTC; CDR3 protein: CASSPPRGYNEQFF; J gene: TRBJ2-1; D gene: -; V gene: TRBV5-6; clone size: -
CDR3 DNA: TGTGCCAGCAGCTTGGAGGCGGGGAACTACGAGCAGTACTTC; CDR3 protein: CASSLEAGNYEQYF; J gene: TRBJ2-7; D gene: -; V gene: TRBV5-4; clone size: -
CDR3 DNA: TGTGCCAGCAGTTCCAGACTAGCGGGGGGGAAAGAGACCCAGTACTTC; CDR3 protein: CASSSRLAGGKETQYF; J gene: TRBJ2-5; D gene: TRBD2; V gene: TRBV28; clone size: -
CDR3 DNA: TGTGCCAGCAGTCCGTTTAGCAATGAGCAGTTCTTC; CDR3 protein: CASSPFSNEQFF; J gene: TRBJ2-1; D gene: -; V gene: TRBV6-6; clone size: -
CDR3 DNA: TGTGCCAGCAGCTTTGGGGGCTTGACTGAAGCTTTCTTT; CDR3 protein: CASSFGGLTEAFF; J gene: TRBJ1-1; D gene: -; V gene: TRBV5-4; clone size: -
CDR3 DNA: TGTGCCAGCAGCTGGGGCGGGGGCGGCGGGAATGAGCAGTTCTTC; CDR3 protein: CASSWGGGGGNEQFF; J gene: TRBJ2-1; D gene: -; V gene: TRBV11-3; clone size: -
CDR3 DNA: TGTGCCAGCAGTTTTACTCGGAGGAACACCGGGGAGCTGTTTTTT; CDR3 protein: CASSFTRRNTGELFF; J gene: TRBJ2-2; D gene: -; V gene: TRBV6-5; clone size: once
CDR3 DNA: TGTGCCAGCAGCCCAGAGGACCCCGGACTTTATAATTCACCCCTCCACTTT; CDR3 protein: CASSPEDPGLYNSPLHF; J gene: TRBJ1-6; D gene: -; V gene: TRBV7-2; clone size: -
CDR3 DNA: TGCGCCAGCAGCCAAGATGGGACAGGGTCCTACGAGCAGTACTTC; CDR3 protein: CASSQDGTGSYEQYF; J gene: TRBJ2-7; D gene: TRBD1; V gene: TRBV4-3; clone size: -
CDR3 DNA: TGCGCCAGCAGCTTAGCGGGTGGAACCAAAAACATTCAGTACTTC; CDR3 protein: CASSLAGGTKNIQYF; J gene: TRBJ2-4; D gene: -; V gene: TRBV5-1; clone size: -
CDR3 DNA: TGTGCCAGCAGCTTAGGCCCAGGATATGGCTACACCTTC; CDR3 protein: CASSLGPGYGYTF; J gene: TRBJ1-2; D gene: -; V gene: TRBV11-2; clone size: -
CDR3 DNA: TGTGCCAGCAGCCCGGGGAGCAACTATGGCTACACCTTC; CDR3 protein: CASSPGSNYGYTF; J gene: TRBJ1-2; D gene: -; V gene: TRBV11-1; clone size: -
CDR3 DNA: TGTGCCAGTAGTGTCGGGGTGAACACTGAAGCTTTCTTT; CDR3 protein: CASSVGVNTEAFF; J gene: TRBJ1-1; D gene: -; V gene: TRBV19; clone size: -
CDR3 DNA: TGTGCCAGCAGCCAAGTTACGGGAATAAACACCGGGGAGCTGTTTTTT; CDR3 protein: CASSQVTGINTGELFF; J gene: TRBJ2-2; D gene: -; V gene: TRBV14; clone size: -
CDR3 DNA: TGTGCCAGCAGCACCGGGACAGGGGCTTACGAGCAGTACTTC; CDR3 protein: CASSTGTGAYEQYF; J gene: TRBJ2-7; D gene: TRBD1; V gene: TRBV27; clone size: -
CDR3 DNA: TGTGCCAGCAGCTTTCCCCGGACTAGCGGGGGAAGTGGAGATACGCAGTATTTT; CDR3 protein: CASSFPRTSGGSGDTQYF; J gene: TRBJ2-3; D gene: TRBD2; V gene: TRBV7-8; clone size: -
CDR3 DNA: TGTGCCAGCAGCGCAGCTAGCGCCGGGGAGCTGTTTTTT; CDR3 protein: CASSAASAGELFF; J gene: TRBJ2-2; D gene: -; V gene: TRBV7-9; clone size: -
CDR3 DNA: TGCGCCAGCAGTGAAGGACAGTTCTATGGCTACACCTTC; CDR3 protein: CASSEGQFYGYTF; J gene: TRBJ1-2; D gene: -; V gene: TRBV10-2; clone size: -
CDR3 DNA: TGTGCCAGCAGTGAAGAGGTTATGGCTAGCCCACTTCTTGAGTACTTC; CDR3 protein: CASSEEVMASPLLEYF; J gene: TRBJ2-4; D gene: -; V gene: TRBV6-1; clone size: -
CDR3 DNA: TGCGCCAGCAGCCTAACTCTCTCCGAGCAGTACTTC; CDR3 protein: CASSLTLSEQYF; J gene: TRBJ2-7; D gene: -; V gene: TRBV5-1; clone size: -
CDR3 DNA: TGTGCCAGCAGCCAAGGGACTAGCGGTTTATCCTACAATGAGCAGTTCTTC; CDR3 protein: CASSQGTSGLSYNEQFF; J gene: TRBJ2-1; D gene: TRBD2; V gene: TRBV11-2; clone size: -
CDR3 DNA: TGTGCCAGCTCCGGGACTAGCGGGGGGACAGATACGCAGTATTTT; CDR3 protein: CASSGTSGGTDTQYF; J gene: TRBJ2-3; D gene: TRBD2; V gene: TRBV6-4; clone size: -
CDR3 DNA: TGTGCCAGCAGCTTGTTTCGGAGCTCCTATAATTCACCCCTCCACTTT; CDR3 protein: CASSLFRSSYNSPLHF; J gene: TRBJ1-6; D gene: -; V gene: TRBV5-4; clone size: -
CDR3 DNA: TGTGCCAGCAGAGCTACAGTTAACACTGAAGCTTTCTTT; CDR3 protein: CASRATVNTEAFF; J gene: TRBJ1-1; D gene: -; V gene: TRBV28; clone size: -
CDR3 DNA: TGTGCCAGCATCAACTCGAGGTACCAAGAGACCCAGTACTTC; CDR3 protein: CASINSRYQETQYF; J gene: TRBJ2-5; D gene: -; V gene: TRBV7-9; clone size: once
CDR3 DNA: TGTGCCAGCAGGCCCCGGAGGGGTCACGGCTACGAGCAGTACTTC; CDR3 protein: CASRPRRGHGYEQYF; J gene: TRBJ2-7; D gene: -; V gene: TRBV27; clone size: -
CDR3 DNA: TGTGCCACCAGCAGACATGGGGAGAGCTCCTCATCCGGGAATACGCAGTATTTT; CDR3 protein: CATSRHGESSSSGNTQYF; J gene: TRBJ2-3; D gene: -; V gene: TRBV15; clone size: -
CDR3 DNA: TGTGCCAGCACCAGTACCTACGAGCAGTACTTC; CDR3 protein: CASTSTYEQYF; J gene: TRBJ2-7; D gene: -; V gene: TRBV6-5; clone size: -
CDR3 DNA: TGCGCCAGCAGCTCAGATACCGGGACACAGTATTTT; CDR3 protein: CASSSDTGTQYF; J gene: TRBJ2-3; D gene: -; V gene: TRBV5-1; clone size: -
CDR3 DNA: TGTGCCAGCAGAAATACAGGGGGATCGGAGACCCAGTACTTC; CDR3 protein: CASRNTGGSETQYF; J gene: TRBJ2-5; D gene: TRBD1; V gene: TRBV5-6; clone size: -
CDR3 DNA: TGTGCCAGCAGTGAAGATACAGCCTTATTT; CDR3 protein: CASSEDTALF; J gene: TRBJ1-1; D gene: -; V gene: TRBV6-1; clone size: -
CDR3 DNA: TGTGCCAGCAGTCGTCAGGGCAGAACTAATGAAAAACTGTTTTTT; CDR3 protein: CASSRQGRTNEKLFF; J gene: TRBJ1-4; D gene: -; V gene: TRBV2; clone size: once
CDR3 DNA: TGTGCCTCTTATGATAGCGGGGGGGCGCATGAGCAGTTCTTC; CDR3 protein: CASYDSGGAHEQFF; J gene: TRBJ2-1; D gene: TRBD2; V gene: TRBV10-3; clone size: -
CDR3 DNA: TGTGCCAGCAGCGTGAAGGGGACAGTAGGAAGCAATCAGCCCCAGCATTTT; CDR3 protein: CASSVKGTVGSNQPQHF; J gene: TRBJ1-5; D gene: TRBD1; V gene: TRBV7-2; clone size: once
CDR3 DNA: TGTGCCAGCTCACCGACAGAGAACACTGAAGCTTTCTTT; CDR3 protein: CASSPTENTEAFF; J gene: TRBJ1-1; D gene: -; V gene: TRBV18; clone size: -
CDR3 DNA: TGTGCCAGCAGTTATACGACAAGCTCTGGAAACACCATATATTTT; CDR3 protein: CASSYTTSSGNTIYF; J gene: TRBJ1-3; D gene: -; V gene: TRBV6-5; clone size: once
CDR3 DNA: TGTGCCAGCAGTTCGGGCAGGGGTTGGTATGGCTACACCTTC; CDR3 protein: CASSSGRGWYGYTF; J gene: TRBJ1-2; D gene: -; V gene: TRBV28; clone size: -
CDR3 DNA: TGTGCCAGCAGCTTGGGACAGCTCATGAACACTGAAGCTTTCTTT; CDR3 protein: CASSLGQLMNTEAFF; J gene: TRBJ1-1; D gene: TRBD1; V gene: TRBV7-2; clone size: -
CDR3 DNA: TGTGCCAGCAGCGAACAGGGTACCCCCGGGGAGCTGTTTTTT; CDR3 protein: CASSEQGTPGELFF; J gene: TRBJ2-2; D gene: -; V gene: TRBV2; clone size: -